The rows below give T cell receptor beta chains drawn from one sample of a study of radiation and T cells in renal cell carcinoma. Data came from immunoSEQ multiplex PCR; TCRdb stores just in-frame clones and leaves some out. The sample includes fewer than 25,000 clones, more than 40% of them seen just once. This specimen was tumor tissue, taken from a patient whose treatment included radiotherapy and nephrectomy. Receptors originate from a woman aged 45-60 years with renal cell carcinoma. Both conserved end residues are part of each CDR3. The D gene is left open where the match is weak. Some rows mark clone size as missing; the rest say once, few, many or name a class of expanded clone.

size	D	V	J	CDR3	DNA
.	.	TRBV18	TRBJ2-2	CASSPIGARELFF	TGTGCCAGCTCACCTATAGGGGCGAGGGAGCTGTTTTTT
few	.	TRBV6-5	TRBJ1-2	CASSEGYGYTF	TGTGCCAGCAGTGAAGGATATGGCTACACCTTC
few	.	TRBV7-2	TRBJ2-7	CASSLPSSYEQYF	TGTGCCAGCAGCTTACCAAGCTCCTACGAGCAGTACTTC
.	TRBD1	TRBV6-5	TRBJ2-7	CASGTGGTYEQYF	TGTGCCAGCGGGACAGGGGGGACCTACGAGCAGTACTTC
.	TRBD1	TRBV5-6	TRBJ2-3	CASSPQGAADTQYF	TGTGCCAGCAGCCCTCAGGGGGCGGCAGATACGCAGTATTTT
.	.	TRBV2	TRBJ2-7	CASSGIKGGEQYF	TGTGCCAGCAGTGGGATCAAGGGGGGAGAGCAGTACTTC
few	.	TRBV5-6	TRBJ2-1	CASSLVSLYNEQFF	TGTGCCAGCAGCTTGGTTAGCCTATACAATGAGCAGTTCTTC
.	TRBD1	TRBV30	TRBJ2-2	CAWVRQGVPGELFF	TGTGCCTGGGTTAGACAGGGTGTTCCCGGGGAGCTGTTTTTT
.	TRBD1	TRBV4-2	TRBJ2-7	CASSQFDRVTYEQYF	TGTGCCAGCAGCCAGTTTGACAGGGTGACCTACGAGCAGTACTTC
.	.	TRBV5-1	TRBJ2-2	CASSLHRVDTGELFF	TGCGCCAGCAGCTTGCACAGGGTGGACACCGGGGAGCTGTTTTTT
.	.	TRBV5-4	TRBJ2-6	CASSQDRRMAGANVLTF	TGCGCCAGCAGCCAAGATCGACGGATGGCTGGGGCCAACGTCCTGACTTTC
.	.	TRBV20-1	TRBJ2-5	CSGQHQETQYF	TGCAGTGGGCAGCACCAAGAGACCCAGTACTTC
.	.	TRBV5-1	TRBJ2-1	CASSLDRIYNEQFF	TGCGCCAGCAGCTTGGACAGAATATACAATGAGCAGTTCTTC
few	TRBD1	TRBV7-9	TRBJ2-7	CASSLGWTGNHEQYF	TGTGCCAGCAGCTTAGGCTGGACAGGGAACCACGAGCAGTACTTC
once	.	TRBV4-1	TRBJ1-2	CASSPARVDYGYTF	TGCGCCAGCAGCCCCGCCAGGGTGGACTATGGCTACACCTTC
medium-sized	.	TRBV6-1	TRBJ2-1	CASRPNQRAHNEQFF	TGTGCCAGCCGACCGAACCAGCGGGCCCACAATGAGCAGTTCTTC
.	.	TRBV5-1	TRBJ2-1	CASSLDPGYNEQFF	TGCGCCAGCAGCCTGGACCCGGGCTACAATGAGCAGTTCTTC
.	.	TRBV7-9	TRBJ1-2	CASSPTSEEGYTF	TGTGCCAGCAGCCCAACAAGCGAGGAGGGCTACACCTTC
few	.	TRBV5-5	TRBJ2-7	CASSASDRYLRYEQYF	TGTGCCAGCAGCGCCTCAGACAGATACCTACGGTACGAGCAGTACTTC
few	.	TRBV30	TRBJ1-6	CAWSGRGADSPLHF	TGTGCCTGGAGTGGTCGAGGGGCGGATTCACCCCTCCACTTT
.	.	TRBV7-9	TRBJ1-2	CASSRGPYGYTF	TGTGCCAGCAGCCGAGGACCCTATGGCTACACCTTC
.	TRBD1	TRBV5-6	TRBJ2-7	CASSLLGQGSSYEQYF	TGTGCCAGCTCGCTCCTTGGACAGGGCAGCTCCTACGAGCAGTACTTC
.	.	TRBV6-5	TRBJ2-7	CASSYESGAYEQYF	TGTGCCAGCAGTTACGAATCGGGTGCCTACGAGCAGTACTTC
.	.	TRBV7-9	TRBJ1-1	CASSFFEGRGTEAFF	TGTGCCAGCAGCTTTTTTGAGGGAAGGGGAACTGAAGCTTTCTTT
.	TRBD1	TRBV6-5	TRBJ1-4	CASSFRQGGEKLFF	TGTGCCAGCAGTTTCCGACAGGGAGGCGAAAAACTGTTTTTT
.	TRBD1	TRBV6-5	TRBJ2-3	CASSYLSGGSDTQYF	TGTGCCAGCAGTTACCTGTCAGGGGGATCAGATACGCAGTATTTT
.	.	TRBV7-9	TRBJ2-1	CASRAYNEQFF	TGTGCCAGCAGGGCCTACAATGAGCAGTTCTTC
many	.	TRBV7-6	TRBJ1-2	CASSPGGRGGYGYTF	TGTGCCAGCAGCCCCGGCGGGCGCGGGGGCTATGGCTACACCTTC
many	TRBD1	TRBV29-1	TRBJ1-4	CSVALSQGGEKLFF	TGCAGCGTTGCTTTGTCCCAAGGGGGCGAAAAACTGTTTTTT
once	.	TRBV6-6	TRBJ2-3	CASSYPKSTDTQYF	TGTGCCAGCAGTTACCCCAAAAGCACAGATACGCAGTATTTT
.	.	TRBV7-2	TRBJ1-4	CASSLVGQGIEKLFF	TGTGCCAGCAGCTTAGTAGGGCAGGGGATTGAAAAACTGTTTTTT
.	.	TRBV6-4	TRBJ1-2	CASSTTCYTF	TGTGCCAGCAGCACCACCTGCTACACCTTC
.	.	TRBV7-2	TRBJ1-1	CASSLYVGTRRNTEAFF	TGTGCCAGCAGCTTATATGTTGGGACACGACGAAACACTGAAGCTTTCTTT
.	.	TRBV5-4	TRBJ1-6	CASSFDVIDSPLHF	TGTGCCAGCAGCTTCGATGTTATAGATTCACCCCTCCACTTT
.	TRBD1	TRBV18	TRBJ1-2	CASSTRTGITYGYTF	TGTGCCAGCTCAACTCGGACAGGGATTACCTATGGCTACACCTTC
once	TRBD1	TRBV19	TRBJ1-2	CASSLGTVHGYTF	TGTGCCAGTAGTTTGGGGACAGTCCATGGCTACACCTTC
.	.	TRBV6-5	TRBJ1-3	CASSRDGDSGNTIYF	TGTGCCAGCAGCAGGGACGGGGACTCTGGAAACACCATATATTTT
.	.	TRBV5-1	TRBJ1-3	CASSLAEGGISGNTIYF	TGCGCCAGCAGCCTGGCCGAAGGGGGGATCTCTGGAAACACCATATATTTT
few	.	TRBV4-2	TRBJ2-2	CASSRPSGELFF	TGTGCCAGCAGCCGGCCCAGCGGGGAGCTGTTTTTT
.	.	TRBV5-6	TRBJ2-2	CASSRTPGGGELFF	TGTGCCAGCAGCCGTACCCCAGGCGGCGGGGAGCTGTTTTTT
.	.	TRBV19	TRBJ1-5	CASSIAGNQPQHF	TGTGCCAGTAGTATAGCTGGAAATCAGCCCCAGCATTTT
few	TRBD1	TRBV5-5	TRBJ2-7	CASSLVGQGAYEQYF	TGTGCCAGCAGCTTGGTGGGACAGGGAGCCTACGAGCAGTACTTC
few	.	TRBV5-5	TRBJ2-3	CASSLEVGGPKDTQYF	TGTGCCAGCAGCTTGGAAGTGGGGGGGCCAAAAGATACGCAGTATTTT
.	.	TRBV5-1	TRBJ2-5	CASSLGHEGETQYF	TGCGCCAGCAGCTTGGGGCACGAGGGGGAGACCCAGTACTTC
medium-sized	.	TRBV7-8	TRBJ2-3	CASSLEAGATTYTQYF	TGTGCCAGCAGCTTAGAGGCAGGGGCGACCACATATACGCAGTATTTT
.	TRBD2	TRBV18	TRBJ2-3	CASSKGLAGELITDTQYF	TGTGCCAGCTCAAAAGGGCTAGCGGGGGAGTTAATCACAGATACGCAGTATTTT
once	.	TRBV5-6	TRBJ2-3	CASSLRRTTQYF	TGTGCCAGCAGCTTGCGCAGAACTACGCAGTATTTT
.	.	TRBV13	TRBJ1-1	CASSLEGLRGGDTEAFF	TGTGCCAGCAGCTTAGAGGGACTGAGAGGGGGGGACACTGAAGCTTTCTTT
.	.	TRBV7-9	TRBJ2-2	CASSLFDRELFF	TGTGCCAGCAGCTTATTCGACCGGGAGCTGTTTTTT
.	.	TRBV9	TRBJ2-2	CASSVGVQVAVGELFF	TGTGCCAGCAGCGTAGGGGTCCAGGTTGCAGTCGGGGAGCTGTTTTTT
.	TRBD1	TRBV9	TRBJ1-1	CASSVDSGGNTEAFF	TGTGCCAGCAGCGTCGATTCAGGGGGCAACACTGAAGCTTTCTTT
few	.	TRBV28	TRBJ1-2	CASSPARAHYGYTF	TGTGCCAGCAGTCCGGCCCGGGCCCACTATGGCTACACCTTC
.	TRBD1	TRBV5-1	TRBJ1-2	CASSLTHRGLGYGYTF	TGCGCCAGCAGCTTAACCCACAGGGGGCTGGGCTATGGCTACACCTTC